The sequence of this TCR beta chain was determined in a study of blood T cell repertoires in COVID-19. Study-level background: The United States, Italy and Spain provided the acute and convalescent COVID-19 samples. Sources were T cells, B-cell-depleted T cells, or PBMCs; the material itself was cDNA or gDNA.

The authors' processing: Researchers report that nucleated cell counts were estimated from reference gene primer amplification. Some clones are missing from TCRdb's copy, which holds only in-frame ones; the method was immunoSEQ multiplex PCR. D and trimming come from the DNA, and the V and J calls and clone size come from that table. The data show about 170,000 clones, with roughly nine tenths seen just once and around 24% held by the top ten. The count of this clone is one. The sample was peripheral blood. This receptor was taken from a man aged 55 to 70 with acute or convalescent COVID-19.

CDR3 loop: CASSPGQGNGYTF. CDR3 DNA sequence: TGTGCCAGCAGCCCCGGACAGGGGAATGGCTACACCTTC. The chain recombines TRBV7-3 with TRBJ1-2; 9 bases match TRBD1. V lost 5 bases and J lost 6; bases outside the gene matches: 4. This CDR3 has 13 residues. The V gene's germline CDR1 is SGHTA and CDR2 FQGTGA.